A selection of T cell receptor beta chains follows, all from one sample in a study of cytomegalovirus exposure and HLA in healthy donors. The repertoire was sequenced with immunoSEQ multiplex PCR; TCRdb's copy has only in-frame clones and lacks some. The sample consists of under 200,000 clones, 81% of them appearing once. Input material: PBMCs. The receptors derive from a woman in her thirties in good health and CMV-seronegative. Both conserved end residues are part of each CDR3. D genes are given only for firm matches. Clone sizes are given selectively: once, few, many, or a class where the clone is expanded.

j_gene,abundance,v_gene,d_gene,CDR3aa,CDR3nt
TRBJ1-2,few,TRBV7-6,TRBD1,CASSLAIMMDRGQIANYGYTF,TGTGCCAGCAGCTTAGCTATTATGATGGACAGGGGGCAGATTGCTAACTATGGCTACACCTTC
TRBJ1-6,NA,TRBV5-1,NA,CASRPQGSNSPLHF,TGCGCCAGCAGGCCGCAGGGTAGTAATTCACCCCTCCACTTT
TRBJ2-7,few,TRBV4-1,NA,CASSAKEYSEQYF,TGCGCCAGCAGCGCCAAGGAGTACTCCGAGCAGTACTTC
TRBJ1-3,NA,TRBV30,NA,CACSQIDTDTIYF,TGTGCCTGCAGCCAAATAGACACCGACACCATATATTTT
TRBJ2-5,once,TRBV11-2,NA,CASSLGYQETQYF,TGTGCCAGCAGCTTGGGCTACCAAGAGACCCAGTACTTC
TRBJ1-2,NA,TRBV5-1,TRBD1,CASSTLATGETNYGYTF,TGCGCCAGCAGCACCCTAGCGACAGGGGAAACTAACTATGGCTACACCTTC
TRBJ1-3,NA,TRBV5-6,NA,CASSYGQGNTIYF,TGTGCCAGCAGCTATGGACAGGGAAACACCATATATTTT
TRBJ2-1,NA,TRBV29-1,TRBD2,CSVEPTSGGVGEQFF,TGCAGCGTTGAGCCGACTAGCGGGGGGGTTGGTGAGCAGTTCTTC
TRBJ1-1,NA,TRBV25-1,TRBD1,CASSDTGTGSYTEAFF,TGTGCCAGCAGTGATACGGGGACAGGGTCGTACACTGAAGCTTTCTTT
TRBJ2-7,few,TRBV4-1,NA,CASSQDMQGANEQYF,TGCGCCAGCAGCCAAGATATGCAGGGCGCGAACGAGCAGTACTTC
TRBJ1-2,once,TRBV7-9,TRBD1,CASSAPSGGYGYTF,TGTGCCAGCAGCGCACCCTCAGGGGGTTATGGCTACACCTTC
TRBJ2-5,NA,TRBV5-1,TRBD1,CASSLVGQGFGRETQYF,TGCGCCAGCAGCTTGGTGGGACAGGGCTTCGGACGAGAGACCCAGTACTTC
TRBJ2-7,NA,TRBV10-2,NA,CASGDTNTYEQYF,TGCGCCAGCGGGGACACTAATACCTACGAGCAGTACTTC
TRBJ1-5,NA,TRBV27,TRBD1,CASSSQTGASNQPQHF,TGTGCCAGCAGTTCCCAGACAGGGGCGAGCAATCAGCCCCAGCATTTT
TRBJ2-7,NA,TRBV2,NA,CASSGDFYEQYF,TGTGCCAGCAGCGGGGACTTCTACGAGCAGTACTTC
TRBJ1-2,NA,TRBV9,TRBD1,CASSRQGADGYTF,TGTGCCAGCAGCCGACAGGGGGCGGATGGCTACACCTTC
TRBJ2-5,NA,TRBV2,NA,CASSEGARETQYF,TGTGCCAGCAGTGAGGGAGCGAGAGAGACCCAGTACTTC
TRBJ2-7,NA,TRBV29-1,TRBD2,CSVGDETSGSYEQYF,TGCAGCGTTGGGGACGAGACTAGCGGGAGCTACGAGCAGTACTTC
TRBJ2-7,NA,TRBV7-9,TRBD1,CASSRRDRGAIAYEQYF,TGTGCCAGCAGCCGTAGGGACAGGGGTGCGATTGCCTACGAGCAGTACTTC
TRBJ2-3,NA,TRBV6-5,TRBD2,CASSFNLAGILDTQYF,TGTGCCAGCAGTTTTAATTTAGCGGGAATCTTAGATACGCAGTATTTT
TRBJ2-3,NA,TRBV6-5,NA,CASSLRGSRTQYF,TGTGCCAGCAGCCTAAGGGGGAGTCGTACGCAGTATTTT
TRBJ1-1,few,TRBV1,NA,CTSRPLQGPETEAFF,TGCACCAGCAGACCCCTACAGGGGCCAGAGACTGAAGCTTTCTTT
TRBJ1-5,few,TRBV7-8,NA,CASADRGNQPQHF,TGTGCCAGCGCCGATAGGGGAAATCAGCCCCAGCATTTT
TRBJ2-3,NA,TRBV4-1,NA,CASSQALSGGSTDTQYF,TGCGCCAGCAGCCAAGCGCTTAGTGGAGGTAGCACAGATACGCAGTATTTT